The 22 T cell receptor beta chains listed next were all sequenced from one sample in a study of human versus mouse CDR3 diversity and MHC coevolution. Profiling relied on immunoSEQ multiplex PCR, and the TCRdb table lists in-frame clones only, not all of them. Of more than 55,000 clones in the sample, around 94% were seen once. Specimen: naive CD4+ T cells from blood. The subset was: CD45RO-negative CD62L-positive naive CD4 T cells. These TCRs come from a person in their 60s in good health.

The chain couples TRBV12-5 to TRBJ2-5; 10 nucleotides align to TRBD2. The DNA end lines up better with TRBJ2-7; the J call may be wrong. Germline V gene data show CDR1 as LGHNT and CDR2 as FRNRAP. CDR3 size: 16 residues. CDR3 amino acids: CASGLILAGRTSEQYF. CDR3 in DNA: TGTGCTAGTGGTTTGATACTAGCGGGAAGAACTAGCGAGCAGTACTTC.

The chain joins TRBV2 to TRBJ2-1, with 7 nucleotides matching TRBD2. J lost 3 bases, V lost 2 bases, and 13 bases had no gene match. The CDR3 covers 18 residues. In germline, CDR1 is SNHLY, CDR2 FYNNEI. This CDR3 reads CASSEWGGKAGLYNEQFF. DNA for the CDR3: TGTGCCAGCAGTGAATGGGGGGGAAAAGCGGGTCTCTACAATGAGCAGTTCTTC.

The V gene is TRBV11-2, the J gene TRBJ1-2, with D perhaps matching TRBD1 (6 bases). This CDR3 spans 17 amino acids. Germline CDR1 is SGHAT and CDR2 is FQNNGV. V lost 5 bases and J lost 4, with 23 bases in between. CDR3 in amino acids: CASSHSRDTGPSYGYTF. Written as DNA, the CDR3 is TGTGCCAGCAGCCATAGCCGGGACACAGGGCCGAGCTATGGCTACACCTTC.

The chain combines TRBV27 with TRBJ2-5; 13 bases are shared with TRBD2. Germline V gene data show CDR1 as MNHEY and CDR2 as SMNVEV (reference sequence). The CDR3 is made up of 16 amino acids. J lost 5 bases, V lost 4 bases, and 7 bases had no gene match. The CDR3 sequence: CASSSPGLAGRETQYF. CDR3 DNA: TGTGCCAGCAGTTCCCCGGGACTAGCGGGAAGGGAGACCCAGTACTTC.

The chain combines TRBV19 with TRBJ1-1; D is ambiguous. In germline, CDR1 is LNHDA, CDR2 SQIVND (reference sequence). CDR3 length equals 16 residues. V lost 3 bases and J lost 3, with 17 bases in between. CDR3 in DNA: TGTGCCAGTAGTATGCTTGTTGGAGGATGGCACACTGAAGCTTTCTTT. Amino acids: CASSMLVGGWHTEAFF.

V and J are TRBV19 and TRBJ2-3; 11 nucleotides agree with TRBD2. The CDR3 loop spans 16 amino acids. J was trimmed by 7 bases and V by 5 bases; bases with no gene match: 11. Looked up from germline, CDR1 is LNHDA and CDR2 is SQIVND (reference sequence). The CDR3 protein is CASSDLLAGVRHTQYF. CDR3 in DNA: TGTGCCAGTAGTGACTTACTAGCGGGAGTACGACATACGCAGTATTTT.

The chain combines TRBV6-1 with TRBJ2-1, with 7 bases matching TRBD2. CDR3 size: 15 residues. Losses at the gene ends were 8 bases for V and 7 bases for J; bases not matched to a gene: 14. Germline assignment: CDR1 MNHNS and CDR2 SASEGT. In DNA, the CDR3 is TGTGCCAGCGGAGCCCTACGGGAGGTTAAGAATGAGCAGTTCTTC. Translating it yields CASGALREVKNEQFF.

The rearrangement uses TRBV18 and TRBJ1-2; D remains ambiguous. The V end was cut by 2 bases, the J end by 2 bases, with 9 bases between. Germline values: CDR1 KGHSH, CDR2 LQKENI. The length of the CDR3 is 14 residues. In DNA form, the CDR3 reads TGTGCCAGCTCACCAGGAGATCGGAACTATGGCTACACCTTC. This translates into CASSPGDRNYGYTF.

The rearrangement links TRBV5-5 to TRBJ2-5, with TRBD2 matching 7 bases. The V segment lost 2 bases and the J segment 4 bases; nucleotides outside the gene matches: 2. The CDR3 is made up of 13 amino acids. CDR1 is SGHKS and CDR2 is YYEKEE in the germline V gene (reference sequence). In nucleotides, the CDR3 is TGTGCCAGCAGCTTAGCGGGGACAGAGACCCAGTACTTC. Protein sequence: CASSLAGTETQYF.

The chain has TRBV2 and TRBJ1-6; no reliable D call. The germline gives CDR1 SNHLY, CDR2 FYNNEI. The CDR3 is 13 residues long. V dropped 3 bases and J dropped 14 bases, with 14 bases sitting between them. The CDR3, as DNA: TGTGCCAGCAGTGATGTGTTACAAGTGGCCCTCCACTTT. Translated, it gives CASSDVLQVALHF.

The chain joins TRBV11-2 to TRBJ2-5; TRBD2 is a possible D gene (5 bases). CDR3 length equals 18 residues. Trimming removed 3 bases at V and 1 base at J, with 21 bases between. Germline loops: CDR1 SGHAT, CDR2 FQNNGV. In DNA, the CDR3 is TGTGCCAGCAGCTTGCGCTATGGGAAGCGGAATCCCCAAGAGACCCAGTACTTC. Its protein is CASSLRYGKRNPQETQYF.

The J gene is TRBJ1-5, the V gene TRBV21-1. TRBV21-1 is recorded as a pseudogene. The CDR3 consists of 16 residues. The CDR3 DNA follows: TGTGCCAGCAATCCCGACCGGGGGGCCCCAGGTCAGCCCCAGCATTTT. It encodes CASNPDRGAPGQPQHF.

For the CDR3, the DNA is TGCGCCAGCAGCTTGGCCCATACAGGAAACTCTGGAAACACCATATATTTT. As protein: CASSLAHTGNSGNTIYF. The genes are TRBV5-1 and TRBJ1-3; possibly TRBD1 for D (5 bases). The V end was cut by 0 bases, the J end by 0 bases, with 13 bases between. This CDR3 contains 17 residues. Per the germline V gene, CDR1 is SGHRS and CDR2 is YFSETQ.

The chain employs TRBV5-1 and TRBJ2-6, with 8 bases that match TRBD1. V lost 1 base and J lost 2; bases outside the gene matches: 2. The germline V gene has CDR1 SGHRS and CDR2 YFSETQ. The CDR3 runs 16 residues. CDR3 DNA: TGCGCCAGCAGCTTGCAGGGGGCTACTGGGGCCAACGTCCTGACTTTC. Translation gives CASSLQGATGANVLTF.

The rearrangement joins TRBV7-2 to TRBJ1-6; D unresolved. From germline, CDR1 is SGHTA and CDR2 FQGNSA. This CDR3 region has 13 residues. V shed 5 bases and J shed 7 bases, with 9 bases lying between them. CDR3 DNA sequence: TGTGCCAGCAGCCCAGTGATCAATTCACCCCTCCACTTT. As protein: CASSPVINSPLHF.

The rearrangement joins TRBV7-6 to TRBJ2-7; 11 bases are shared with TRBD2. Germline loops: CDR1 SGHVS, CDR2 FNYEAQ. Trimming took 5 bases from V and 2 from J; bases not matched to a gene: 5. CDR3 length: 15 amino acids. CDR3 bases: TGTGCCAGCAGCGCACTAGCGGGAGAGGCCTACGAGCAGTACTTC. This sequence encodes CASSALAGEAYEQYF. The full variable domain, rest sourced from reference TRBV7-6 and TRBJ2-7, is GAGVSQSPRYKVTKRGQDVALRCDPISGHVSLYWYRQALGQGPEFLTYFNYEAQQDKSGLPNDRFSAERPEGSISTLTIQRTEQRDSAMYRCASSALAGEAYEQYFGPGTRLTVT.

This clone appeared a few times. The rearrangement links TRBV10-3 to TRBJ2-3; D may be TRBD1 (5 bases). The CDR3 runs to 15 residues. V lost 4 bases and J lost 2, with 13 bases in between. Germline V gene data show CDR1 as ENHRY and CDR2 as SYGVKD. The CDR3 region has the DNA TGTGCCATCAGTGCGGCTGGCAGGGACACAGATACGCAGTATTTT. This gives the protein CAISAAGRDTDTQYF.

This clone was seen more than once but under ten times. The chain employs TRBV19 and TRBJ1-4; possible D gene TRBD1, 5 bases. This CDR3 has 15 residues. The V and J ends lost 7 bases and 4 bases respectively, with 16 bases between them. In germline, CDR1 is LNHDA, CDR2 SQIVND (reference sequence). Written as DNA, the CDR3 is TGTGCCAGTACCACCCGGGACTCCCTTAATGAAAAACTGTTTTTT. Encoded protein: CASTTRDSLNEKLFF.

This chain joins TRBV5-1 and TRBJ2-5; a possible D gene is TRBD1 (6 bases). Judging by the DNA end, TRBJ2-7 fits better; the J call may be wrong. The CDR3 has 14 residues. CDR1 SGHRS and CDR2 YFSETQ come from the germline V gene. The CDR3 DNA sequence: TGCGCCAGCAGCTCATCCAGGGGACGCTACGAGCAGTACTTC. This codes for CASSSSRGRYEQYF.

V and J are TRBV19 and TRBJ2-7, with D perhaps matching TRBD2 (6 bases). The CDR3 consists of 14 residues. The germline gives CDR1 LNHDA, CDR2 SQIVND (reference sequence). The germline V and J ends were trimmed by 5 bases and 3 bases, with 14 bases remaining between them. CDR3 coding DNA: TGTGCCAGTAGTTCGGGGGACTCGTTCTACGAGCAGTACTTC. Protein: CASSSGDSFYEQYF.

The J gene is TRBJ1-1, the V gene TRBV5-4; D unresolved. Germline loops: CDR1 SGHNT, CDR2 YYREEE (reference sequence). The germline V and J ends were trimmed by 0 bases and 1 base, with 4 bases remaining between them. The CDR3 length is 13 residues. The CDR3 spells CASSLDRNTEAFF. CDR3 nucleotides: TGTGCCAGCAGCTTGGACAGGAACACTGAAGCTTTCTTT.

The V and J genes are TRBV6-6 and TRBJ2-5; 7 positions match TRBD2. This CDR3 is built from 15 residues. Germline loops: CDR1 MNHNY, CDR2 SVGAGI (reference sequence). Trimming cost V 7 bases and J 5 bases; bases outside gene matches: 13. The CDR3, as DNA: TGTGCCAGCAAGCCATCCTGGGACGGGGGGGAGACCCAGTACTTC. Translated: CASKPSWDGGETQYF.